The T cell receptor beta chain described here comes from a study of cytomegalovirus exposure and HLA in healthy donors. Whole-study context: As released early, the data held about 85 million unique TCRs from HLA-typed donors. Study conclusions and caveats: Judged likely to be a sequencing artifact was a cluster of highly shared sequence variants. The study put 150 or so TCR beta chains on its list as cytomegalovirus-associated.

Germline values: CDR1 SNHLY, CDR2 FYNNEI. This CDR3 has 15 amino acids. Trimming at V came to 6 bases and at J to 4 bases, leaving 9 bases not matched to a gene. This clone was observed a single time. The antigen is not known. The PCR made use of 60 Vbeta and 13 Jbeta primers. Some clones are missing from TCRdb's copy, which holds only in-frame ones; the method was immunoSEQ multiplex PCR. The sample lists about 120,000 clones, roughly 71% seen once, with approximately 3% in the top ten. Donors showed nominal health when sampled, although they likely had unrecorded immune exposures. Material: PBMCs. The V call is TRBV2, the J call TRBJ1-2, with 9 bases identical to TRBD1. The source is a woman between 35 and 50 years old in good health and CMV-seropositive. CDR3 in DNA: TGTGCCAGCAGCCATCCGGGACAGGGCAGCTATGGCTACACCTTC. Encoded protein: CASSHPGQGSYGYTF.